A selection of T cell receptor beta chains follows, all from one sample in a study of blood T cell repertoires in COVID-19. Produced via immunoSEQ multiplex PCR; TCRdb's table is partial and in-frame only. The repertoire has roughly 15,000 clones, roughly 84% of them found once; the top ten carry 32%. Input material: peripheral blood. Receptors originate from a man over 45 with active COVID-19. Each CDR3 is given with its conserved first and last residue. D genes are given only for firm matches. Size is omitted from some rows. Given values are once, few, many or a class for expanded clones.

TGTGCCAGCAGTCCCAAGGGACACCTCTACGAGCAGTACTTC,CASSPKGHLYEQYF,-,TRBJ2-7,TRBV6-6,-
TGTGCCAGCAGCCAAGAAAAGCCTGGGGCCAACGTCCTGACTTTC,CASSQEKPGANVLTF,-,TRBJ2-6,TRBV14,-
TGTGCCAGCAGCGTAGAGGGCGGGAGGGAAGGTCGCACAGATACGCAGTATTTT,CASSVEGGREGRTDTQYF,-,TRBJ2-3,TRBV9,TRBD2
TGTGCCAGCGACAACGACTCCTACGAGCAGTACTTC,CASDNDSYEQYF,-,TRBJ2-7,TRBV28,-
TGCAGCGCGTTTGGACTAGATGAGAAGTACGAGCAGTACTTC,CSAFGLDEKYEQYF,once,TRBJ2-7,TRBV29-1,TRBD2
TGTGCCAGCACCACTTATGAGGGCAGGGGGGTGGTCTATGGCTACACCTTC,CASTTYEGRGVVYGYTF,-,TRBJ1-2,TRBV27,TRBD1
TGTGCCAGCTCACCTGAGGACAGGCGCACAGATACGCAGTATTTT,CASSPEDRRTDTQYF,-,TRBJ2-3,TRBV18,TRBD1
TGTGCCACCAGCAGAGCCGCCGGGGAGTTTTCAGTGGAGCAGTACTTC,CATSRAAGEFSVEQYF,-,TRBJ2-7,TRBV15,-
TGTGCCAGCAGCGGGGAGGGAGTCCGCTACGAGCAGTACTTC,CASSGEGVRYEQYF,-,TRBJ2-7,TRBV7-9,TRBD2
TGTGCCAGCAGTGTACAGGGTAACACTGAAGCTTTCTTT,CASSVQGNTEAFF,-,TRBJ1-1,TRBV27,-
TGTGCCAGCAGCGTAGGTGCTAAGGGACACGGGACCGGCGATGAGCAGTTCTTC,CASSVGAKGHGTGDEQFF,once,TRBJ2-1,TRBV9,-
TGTGCCATCAGTGAGTTACGGGGAATTAACACTGAAGCTTTCTTT,CAISELRGINTEAFF,-,TRBJ1-1,TRBV10-3,-
TGCAGCGTTGAGTCGGGAGTCCAAGAGACCCAGTACTTC,CSVESGVQETQYF,-,TRBJ2-5,TRBV29-1,-
TGCAGCGCCTCATTGGGCCGTTCCTACGAGCAGTACTTC,CSASLGRSYEQYF,-,TRBJ2-7,TRBV29-1,-
TGTGCCAGTAGTACGAACTACCTGCACGAGATGGCTTTCTTT,CASSTNYLHEMAFF,-,TRBJ1-1,TRBV19,-
TGTGCCAGCAGCGTCGGGACAGGGACCTACGAGCAGTACTTC,CASSVGTGTYEQYF,-,TRBJ2-7,TRBV11-2,TRBD1
TGTGCCAGCTCGCACAGGCCAACGGAAGAGACCCAGTACTTC,CASSHRPTEETQYF,-,TRBJ2-5,TRBV28,-
TGTGCCAGCGGTACTAGCGGGAGTTACGAGCAGTACTTC,CASGTSGSYEQYF,-,TRBJ2-7,TRBV27,TRBD2